The following is a TCR beta chain sequence with its context. The data stem from a study of cytomegalovirus exposure and HLA in healthy donors. Germline CDR1 and CDR2: MGHDK and SYGVNS. Trimming shortened V by 6 bases and J by 3 bases, and 20 bases separated the two germline ends. There are 16 residues in the CDR3. Primers included in the PCR were 60 Vbeta and 13 Jbeta primers. Profiled with immunoSEQ multiplex PCR; TCRdb holds only in-frame clones, not every one. The top ten clones hold 0.55% to 0.8% of a sample with approximately 160,000 clones, roughly 85% of them seen once. The source is a male donor in good health and CMV-seronegative. Sequenced input: PBMCs. V and J are TRBV25-1 and TRBJ1-1, with D possibly being TRBD1 (6 bases). CDR3 sequence reads: CASSATGKVGDTEAFF. As DNA, the CDR3 is TGTGCCAGCAGCGCAACAGGGAAAGTGGGTGACACTGAAGCTTTCTTT.